This is a list of T cell receptor beta chains from one sample in a study of identifying expanded T cells in peripheral blood. The table came from immunoSEQ multiplex PCR; TCRdb's copy has only in-frame clones and leaves some out. Of some 97,000 clones in the sample, approximately 88% were seen once. The sequenced material came from blood. The origin of the receptors is a person aged 18 to 75 in good health. Each CDR3 is given with its conserved first and last residue. A D gene is named only where the DNA matches it firmly. Only some rows state a clone size, as once, few, many or a class for expanded clones.

D gene: .
J gene: TRBJ2-2
clone size: .
V gene: TRBV7-3
CDR3 DNA: TGTGCCAGCAGCCAAGGGGGTAGCGCGAACACCGGGGAGCTGTTTTTT
CDR3 protein: CASSQGGSANTGELFF

D gene: TRBD2
J gene: TRBJ2-4
clone size: once
V gene: TRBV2
CDR3 DNA: TGTGCCAGCAGTTTAGCGGGGGGGAAAAACATTCAGTACTTC
CDR3 protein: CASSLAGGKNIQYF

D gene: TRBD1
J gene: TRBJ1-1
clone size: few
V gene: TRBV5-1
CDR3 DNA: TGCGCCAGCAGCTGGACAGGGGAGGCTGAAGCTTTCTTT
CDR3 protein: CASSWTGEAEAFF

D gene: TRBD2
J gene: TRBJ2-1
clone size: .
V gene: TRBV27
CDR3 DNA: TGTGCCAGCAGTCCTAATATAGCGGGGGGGCTTCTAGGTGAGCAGTTCTTC
CDR3 protein: CASSPNIAGGLLGEQFF

D gene: TRBD1
J gene: TRBJ1-6
clone size: .
V gene: TRBV5-1
CDR3 DNA: TGCGCCAGCAGCTTGGGACAGGGAGACAATTCACCCCTCCACTTT
CDR3 protein: CASSLGQGDNSPLHF

D gene: TRBD1
J gene: TRBJ1-4
clone size: .
V gene: TRBV28
CDR3 DNA: TGTGCCAGCCGCTGGGAGGGGGCTGGTAATGAAAAACTGTTTTTT
CDR3 protein: CASRWEGAGNEKLFF

D gene: TRBD1
J gene: TRBJ2-4
clone size: .
V gene: TRBV30
CDR3 DNA: TGTGCCTGGAAAAGGACAGGGGGAAGCATTCAGTACTTC
CDR3 protein: CAWKRTGGSIQYF

D gene: TRBD1
J gene: TRBJ1-2
clone size: .
V gene: TRBV30
CDR3 DNA: TGTGCCTGGAGTGCGTGGGACAGGGAAGATGGCTACACCTTC
CDR3 protein: CAWSAWDREDGYTF

D gene: .
J gene: TRBJ1-1
clone size: .
V gene: TRBV6-5
CDR3 DNA: TGTGCCAGCAGTCGCACAGGGCGGGTAGGCACTGAAGCTTTCTTT
CDR3 protein: CASSRTGRVGTEAFF

D gene: .
J gene: TRBJ2-1
clone size: .
V gene: TRBV4-3
CDR3 DNA: TGCGCCAGCAGCCAAGATCGGCAGGTTTTCTACAATGAGCAGTTCTTC
CDR3 protein: CASSQDRQVFYNEQFF

D gene: .
J gene: TRBJ1-2
clone size: .
V gene: TRBV4-3
CDR3 DNA: TGCGCCAGCAGCCAAGATCAAGTCTACAACTATGGCTACACCTTC
CDR3 protein: CASSQDQVYNYGYTF

D gene: .
J gene: TRBJ2-2
clone size: few
V gene: TRBV9
CDR3 DNA: TGTGCCAGCAGCGTAGTTCCCCTCGGGGAGCTGTTTTTT
CDR3 protein: CASSVVPLGELFF

D gene: .
J gene: TRBJ1-6
clone size: .
V gene: TRBV11-2
CDR3 DNA: TGTGCCAGCAGCTTTTCGGTGAACTATAATTCACCCCTCCACTTT
CDR3 protein: CASSFSVNYNSPLHF

D gene: .
J gene: TRBJ2-5
clone size: .
V gene: TRBV19
CDR3 DNA: TGTGCCAGTAGTATGGGGGCGGGTCAAGAGACCCAGTACTTC
CDR3 protein: CASSMGAGQETQYF

D gene: .
J gene: TRBJ2-1
clone size: .
V gene: TRBV19
CDR3 DNA: TGTGCCAGTAGTACGACAGCCTACAATGAGCAGTTCTTC
CDR3 protein: CASSTTAYNEQFF

D gene: .
J gene: TRBJ2-2
clone size: .
V gene: TRBV21-1
CDR3 DNA: TGTGCCAGCAGCAAAGGAGGGGGCCCGAACACCGGGGAGCTGTTTTTT
CDR3 protein: CASSKGGGPNTGELFF

D gene: TRBD2
J gene: TRBJ2-3
clone size: .
V gene: TRBV6-4
CDR3 DNA: TGTGCCAGCAGTGACACGGGACTAGCGTCCGCAAATACGCAGTATTTT
CDR3 protein: CASSDTGLASANTQYF

D gene: .
J gene: TRBJ1-5
clone size: .
V gene: TRBV6-1
CDR3 DNA: TGTGCCAGCAGTGGACAATATAGCAATCAGCCCCAGCATTTT
CDR3 protein: CASSGQYSNQPQHF

D gene: .
J gene: TRBJ1-4
clone size: .
V gene: TRBV5-1
CDR3 DNA: TGCGCCAGCAGCACCACACCCGGGGCTAATGAAAAACTGTTTTTT
CDR3 protein: CASSTTPGANEKLFF

D gene: TRBD2
J gene: TRBJ2-5
clone size: once
V gene: TRBV7-2
CDR3 DNA: TGTGCCAGCAGCACTACTAGCGCCGAAGAGACCCAGTACTTC
CDR3 protein: CASSTTSAEETQYF

D gene: TRBD1
J gene: TRBJ2-6
clone size: .
V gene: TRBV11-3
CDR3 DNA: TGTGCCAGCGGATCGCAGGGGGCGGGTGGGGCCAACGTCCTGACTTTC
CDR3 protein: CASGSQGAGGANVLTF

D gene: TRBD2
J gene: TRBJ2-1
clone size: .
V gene: TRBV27
CDR3 DNA: TGTGCCAGCAGTCTTAACCCGATAGCGGGAGCTGACAATGAGCAGTTCTTC
CDR3 protein: CASSLNPIAGADNEQFF

D gene: .
J gene: TRBJ2-7
clone size: .
V gene: TRBV10-3
CDR3 DNA: TGTGCCATCGGGCAGGGGTCCTACGAGCAGTACTTC
CDR3 protein: CAIGQGSYEQYF

D gene: TRBD1
J gene: TRBJ1-1
clone size: .
V gene: TRBV30
CDR3 DNA: TGTGCCTGGAGTCCAGGGGGGTGGCTGGCTGAAGCTTTCTTT
CDR3 protein: CAWSPGGWLAEAFF

D gene: .
J gene: TRBJ1-1
clone size: .
V gene: TRBV4-1
CDR3 DNA: TGCGCCAGCAGCCAAGATGACGGGAGTGTGAACACTGAAGCTTTCTTT
CDR3 protein: CASSQDDGSVNTEAFF

D gene: TRBD1
J gene: TRBJ2-7
clone size: .
V gene: TRBV19
CDR3 DNA: TGTGCCAGTCGCCGGACAGGAACATCTCCCTACGAGCAGTACTTC
CDR3 protein: CASRRTGTSPYEQYF

D gene: .
J gene: TRBJ1-2
clone size: .
V gene: TRBV4-1
CDR3 DNA: TGCGCCAGCAGCCAAGATCCAGAGCTCGTTAGGGGCTACACCTTC
CDR3 protein: CASSQDPELVRGYTF

D gene: TRBD2
J gene: TRBJ2-7
clone size: .
V gene: TRBV7-9
CDR3 DNA: TGTGCCAGCAGCGCGGTATTAGCGGGTTCCTACGAGCAGTACTTC
CDR3 protein: CASSAVLAGSYEQYF

D gene: .
J gene: TRBJ2-1
clone size: .
V gene: TRBV4-3
CDR3 DNA: TGCGCCAGCAGCCAAGATGGCTCCTCCAATGAGCAGTTCTTC
CDR3 protein: CASSQDGSSNEQFF

D gene: TRBD1
J gene: TRBJ2-2
clone size: few
V gene: TRBV6-1
CDR3 DNA: TGTGCCGGCGGGAACAGGGGGACCGGGGAGCTGTTTTTT
CDR3 protein: CAGGNRGTGELFF

D gene: .
J gene: TRBJ2-7
clone size: .
V gene: TRBV30
CDR3 DNA: TGTGCCTGGAGTGTAGGTAACCGATACGAGCAGTACTTC
CDR3 protein: CAWSVGNRYEQYF

D gene: .
J gene: TRBJ2-7
clone size: .
V gene: TRBV15
CDR3 DNA: TGTGCCACCAGCCTCGACAGGAGCTCCTACGAGCAGTACTTC
CDR3 protein: CATSLDRSSYEQYF

D gene: .
J gene: TRBJ1-6
clone size: .
V gene: TRBV6-6
CDR3 DNA: TGTGCCAGCAGATCTCAGGGAGGCAATTCACCCCTCCACTTT
CDR3 protein: CASRSQGGNSPLHF

D gene: .
J gene: TRBJ1-1
clone size: .
V gene: TRBV6-5
CDR3 DNA: TGTGCCAGCATCGAAGGGCCTGAAGCTTTCTTT
CDR3 protein: CASIEGPEAFF

D gene: .
J gene: TRBJ1-1
clone size: .
V gene: TRBV7-3
CDR3 DNA: TGTGCCAGCAGCCCCTTCCCACAGTCGGACACTGAAGCTTTCTTT
CDR3 protein: CASSPFPQSDTEAFF

D gene: .
J gene: TRBJ1-2
clone size: few
V gene: TRBV19
CDR3 DNA: TGTGCCAGTAGCAGGACCATGGGGAGCTATGGCTACACCTTC
CDR3 protein: CASSRTMGSYGYTF

D gene: TRBD2
J gene: TRBJ2-5
clone size: once
V gene: TRBV9
CDR3 DNA: TGTGCCAGCAGCGTTCTAGCGGGAGGCCTCCAAGAGACCCAGTACTTC
CDR3 protein: CASSVLAGGLQETQYF

D gene: TRBD1
J gene: TRBJ1-1
clone size: .
V gene: TRBV11-2
CDR3 DNA: TGTGCCAGCAAACAGGGGGACGGGCCTGAAGCTTTCTTT
CDR3 protein: CASKQGDGPEAFF

D gene: .
J gene: TRBJ1-6
clone size: .
V gene: TRBV6-1
CDR3 DNA: TGTGCCAGCAGTGCTAGACAGAATAATTCACCCCTCCACTTT
CDR3 protein: CASSARQNNSPLHF

D gene: TRBD1
J gene: TRBJ1-6
clone size: .
V gene: TRBV15
CDR3 DNA: TGTGCCACCAGCGGAGTAGGGACAGGGGGGAGCAATTCACCCCTCCACTTT
CDR3 protein: CATSGVGTGGSNSPLHF

D gene: .
J gene: TRBJ1-3
clone size: .
V gene: TRBV29-1
CDR3 DNA: TGCAGCGCCCCTTGGACCCCCCTGACCGGAAACACCATATATTTT
CDR3 protein: CSAPWTPLTGNTIYF

D gene: TRBD1
J gene: TRBJ1-3
clone size: .
V gene: TRBV2
CDR3 DNA: TGTGCCAGCAGCGGGATTGGGCCCGGGACAGGGACCGGACTCTCTGGAAACACCATATATTTT
CDR3 protein: CASSGIGPGTGTGLSGNTIYF

D gene: .
J gene: TRBJ1-2
clone size: .
V gene: TRBV30
CDR3 DNA: TGTGCCTGGAGTGCAGCGGGATTCTATGGCTACACCTTC
CDR3 protein: CAWSAAGFYGYTF

D gene: .
J gene: TRBJ1-2
clone size: .
V gene: TRBV21-1
CDR3 DNA: TGTGCCAGCAGCAATCTTACGGTTAATGGCTACACCTTC
CDR3 protein: CASSNLTVNGYTF

D gene: TRBD1
J gene: TRBJ1-2
clone size: .
V gene: TRBV5-4
CDR3 DNA: TGTGCCAGCAGCACGGTTGACAGGGGGAAGTATGGCTACACCTTC
CDR3 protein: CASSTVDRGKYGYTF

D gene: TRBD2
J gene: TRBJ2-7
clone size: .
V gene: TRBV11-3
CDR3 DNA: TGTGCCAGCAGCTTAGGTAGCGGGGAAGAGTACTTC
CDR3 protein: CASSLGSGEEYF